The next 22 T cell receptor beta chains were all read from a single sample in a study of shared clonotypes between healthy human individuals. Sequencing was performed with immunoSEQ multiplex PCR; in TCRdb, only in-frame clones are kept and a portion is missing. The data hold over a million clones, with roughly 95% observed a single time. The sequenced sample was naive CD4+ T cells sorted from blood. Documented subset: CD45RA+ positively selected. The receptors derive from a man aged 25 to 40 in good health.

This chain links TRBV5-6 with TRBJ1-5, with D perhaps TRBD1 (5 bases). CDR3 length equals 12 residues. Trimming left V 5 bases short and J 11 bases short, with 14 bases between. CDR1 and CDR2 from the germline V gene are SGHDT and YYEEEE. CDR3 bases: TGTGCCAGCAGTAACGCTGGGGGGTCCCAGCATTTT. Translating gives CASSNAGGSQHF.

This clone occurred once. The V call is TRBV28, the J call TRBJ2-7; D tentatively reads TRBD1 or TRBD2 (5 bases each). The V gene's germline CDR1 is MDHEN and CDR2 SYDVKM. The CDR3 covers 14 residues. Trimming removed 6 bases from V and 10 bases from J, with 22 bases in between. In DNA, the CDR3 is TGTGCCAGCAGGGACACGGGGCAGGGTCATAGTCAGTACTTC. This gives the protein CASRDTGQGHSQYF.

This chain links TRBV29-1 with TRBJ2-1, with TRBD2 as a possible D gene (6 bases). This CDR3 is built from 16 residues. Trimming shortened V by 5 bases and J by 0 bases, and 17 bases separated the two germline ends. From germline, CDR1 is SQVTM and CDR2 ANQGSEA. This CDR3 reads CSVTLARLGSYNEQFF. The CDR3 nucleotides read TGCAGCGTTACACTCGCCCGACTAGGCTCCTACAATGAGCAGTTCTTC.

The chain joins TRBV15 to TRBJ2-3; 10 positions match TRBD2. With 0 bases clipped from V and 3 bases from J, the junction kept 0 bases outside the gene matches. The CDR3 is 15 residues long. CDR1 and CDR2 (germline): LNHNV, YYDKDF (reference sequence). The CDR3 region is CATSRETSGTDTQYF. Here the CDR3 DNA reads TGTGCCACCAGCAGAGAGACTAGCGGGACAGATACGCAGTATTTT.

The chain employs TRBV7-2 and TRBJ1-1; D perhaps matches TRBD1 (5 bases). The CDR3 runs to 14 residues. The V and J ends lost 11 bases and 5 bases respectively, with 21 bases between them. Germline loops: CDR1 SGHTA, CDR2 FQGNSA. CDR3 sequence reads: CADRLTYWGTEAFF. CDR3 sequence (DNA): TGTGCCGACCGGCTGACATATTGGGGGACTGAAGCTTTCTTT.

The chain recombines TRBV23-1 with TRBJ1-1, with D possibly TRBD1 on 5 matching bases. TRBV23-1 is designated an ORF whose function remains uncertain. The V end was cut by 8 bases, the J end by 1 base, with 17 bases between. The CDR3 is made up of 15 amino acids. The CDR3 nucleotides read TGCGCCAGCCCCAGGGCCGGAATGGGGAACACTGAAGCTTTCTTT. Translated, it gives CASPRAGMGNTEAFF.

The V and J genes are TRBV19 and TRBJ2-1; D gene uncertain. This CDR3 spans 12 amino acids. Per the germline V gene, CDR1 is LNHDA and CDR2 is SQIVND (reference sequence). The V and J ends lost 6 bases and 8 bases respectively, with 11 bases between them. The DNA of the CDR3 is TGTGCCAGTAGCACTGGACGGGATGAGCAGTTCTTC. Translation: CASSTGRDEQFF.

The CDR3 nucleotides are TGCGCCAGCAGCCTTACAGGGGCCGGTCAGCCCCAGCATTTT. This encodes CASSLTGAGQPQHF. The chain uses TRBV4-1 and TRBJ1-5; 7 bases match TRBD1. The CDR3 consists of 14 residues. Germline CDR1 and CDR2: MGHRA and YSYEKL. After removal of 4 bases from V and 6 bases from J, the junction contained 6 bases not matched to a gene.

The J gene is TRBJ2-7, the V gene TRBV10-3; D not certain. Trimming removed 3 bases at V and 2 bases at J, with 5 bases between. The CDR3 loop spans 12 amino acids. Germline V lookup: CDR1 ENHRY, CDR2 SYGVKD. CDR3 DNA: TGTGCCATCAGTGAAACAACCTACGAGCAGTACTTC. Translation: CAISETTYEQYF.

This chain connects TRBV5-6 to TRBJ2-1, with D uncertain. V was cut by 0 bases and J by 3 bases, with 4 bases left in between. CDR3 size: 13 residues. CDR1 and CDR2 (germline): SGHDT, YYEEEE. CDR3 in amino acids: CASSLVIYNEQFF. DNA of the CDR3: TGTGCCAGCAGCTTGGTAATCTACAATGAGCAGTTCTTC.

As for this clone: One end of the junction varies from germline; a read error may be responsible. The J gene is TRBJ2-4, the V gene TRBV2, with D perhaps matching TRBD1 or TRBD2 (8 bases each). The CDR3 totals 14 residues. Germline values: CDR1 SNHLY, CDR2 FYNNEI. CDR3 sequence reads: CASSVTGGLDLSRF. The CDR3 region has the DNA TGTGCCAGCAGCGTAACAGGGGGACTAGATTTATCACGCTTC. The variable domain in full, with the rest retrieved from reference TRBV2 and TRBJ2-4, is EPEVTQTPSHQVTQMGQEVILRCVPISNHLYFYWYRQILGQKVEFLVSFYNNEISEKSEIFDDQFSVERPDGSNFTLKIRSTKLEDSAMYFCASSVTGGLDLSRFGAGTRLSVL.

V gene TRBV6-5 combines with J gene TRBJ1-1; possibly TRBD1 for D (5 bases). Germline values: CDR1 MNHEY, CDR2 SVGAGI. CDR3 size: 16 residues. Between the trimmed V and J ends, which lost 4 bases and 8 bases, there was a span of 23 bases. This chain's CDR3 is CASSLLGHPLSKEAFF. In DNA, the CDR3 is TGTGCCAGCAGTTTACTCGGACATCCTCTGTCCAAGGAAGCTTTCTTT.

The chain couples TRBV27 to TRBJ1-5, with TRBD1 matching 10 bases. Germline assignment: CDR1 MNHEY and CDR2 SMNVEV (reference sequence). V was clipped by 6 bases and J by 0 bases; unmatched bases: 5. The CDR3 sequence is 16 residues long. CDR3 protein: CASSPGQGYSNQPQHF. CDR3 DNA: TGTGCCAGCAGCCCGGGACAGGGGTATAGCAATCAGCCCCAGCATTTT.

The rearrangement joins TRBV28 to TRBJ1-1; unclear D gene. Germline CDR1 MDHEN, CDR2 SYDVKM. V was pared by 8 bases and J by 5 bases, with 6 bases between. The CDR3 loop spans 10 amino acids. CDR3 nucleotide sequence: TGTGCCAGCGGGAGGACTGAAGCTTTCTTT. Its protein is CASGRTEAFF.

The chain couples TRBV13 to TRBJ2-2, with 8 positions matching TRBD1. Per the germline V gene, CDR1 is PRHDT and CDR2 is FYEKMQ (reference sequence). V shed 1 base, J shed 4 bases, and the junction held 5 bases outside the gene matches. There are 16 residues in the CDR3. The CDR3 here is CASSLDQGASTGELFF. CDR3 DNA sequence: TGTGCCAGCAGCTTAGACCAGGGGGCTAGCACCGGGGAGCTGTTTTTT.

The chain employs TRBV7-8 and TRBJ2-5; 7 nucleotides match TRBD1. Per germline, CDR1 SGHVS and CDR2 FQNEAQ. There are 16 residues in the CDR3. The junction had 15 bases not matched to a gene; V was cut back by 7 bases and J by 4 bases. The CDR3 DNA is TGTGCCAGCACCGAAACAGGGGTTGTACGAGGAGAGACCCAGTACTTC. Its protein is CASTETGVVRGETQYF.

The genes are TRBV6-1 and TRBJ2-2, with unresolved D. The CDR3 is 14 amino acids. Trimming removed 7 bases from V and 2 bases from J, with 11 bases in between. Germline CDR1 reads MNHNS; CDR2 reads SASEGT. CDR3 sequence (DNA): TGTGCCAGCAAGGGTGAAGCCAACACCGGGGAGCTGTTTTTT. It specifies CASKGEANTGELFF.

The chain carries TRBV18 and TRBJ2-3; D uncertain. Trimming pared 4 bases from V and 4 bases from J, leaving 6 bases between. The length of the CDR3 is 12 residues. In germline, CDR1 is KGHSH, CDR2 LQKENI. The CDR3 DNA sequence: TGTGCCAGCTCACTCAGGCCAGATACGCAGTATTTT. Its protein product is CASSLRPDTQYF.

This clone was counted a single time. The J gene is TRBJ2-3, the V gene TRBV7-2; no firm D call. The CDR3 contains 14 residues. Germline assignment: CDR1 SGHTA and CDR2 FQGNSA. V lost 3 bases to trimming and J lost 3 bases, with 10 bases between them. CDR3 region: CASSFQPFTDTQYF. The CDR3 DNA reads as TGTGCCAGCAGCTTCCAACCTTTTACAGATACGCAGTATTTT.

The V and J genes are TRBV7-9 and TRBJ2-5; 8 positions match TRBD1. The CDR3 sequence is 13 residues long. V lost 8 bases to trimming and J lost 4 bases; unmatched junction nucleotides: 6. Germline CDR1 is SEHNR and CDR2 is FQNEAQ (reference sequence). CDR3 in DNA: TGTGCCAGCGGTTGGACAGGGAGAGAGACCCAGTACTTC. Translating it yields CASGWTGRETQYF.

The CDR3 region is CASSLSGIEQFF. DNA of the CDR3: TGTGCCAGCAGCCTTAGCGGGATTGAGCAGTTCTTC. The rearrangement joins TRBV6-5 to TRBJ2-1; 8 bases are a match to TRBD2. Germline V gives CDR1 MNHEY, CDR2 SVGAGI. J was trimmed by 9 bases and V by 6 bases; bases with no gene match: 4. The CDR3 is 12 residues long.

This chain connects TRBV19 to TRBJ2-1; the match to TRBD2 covers 9 bases. The ends lost 9 bases at V and 8 bases at J; junction bases unmatched: 8. The germline gives CDR1 LNHDA, CDR2 SQIVND (reference sequence). The CDR3 spans 13 residues. For the CDR3, the DNA is TGTGCCAGCCGGAATAGCGGGAGCCATGAGCAGTTCTTC. Translated, it gives CASRNSGSHEQFF. Full variable domain (remainder filled in from reference TRBV19 and TRBJ2-1): DGGITQSPKYLFRKEGQNVTLSCEQNLNHDAMYWYRQDPGQGLRLIYYSQIVNDFQKGDIAEGYSVSREKKESFPLTVTSAQKNPTAFYLCASRNSGSHEQFFGPGTRLTVL.